This TCR beta chain was identified in a study of T cell repertoires in cytomegalovirus infection. Overall study context: The authors used CMV epitopes that were HLA-C-restricted (recently identified) and HLA-B-restricted (well studied). It was the public TCR beta signatures that indicated both CMV infection and matching HLA type.

TCRdb called the reads again in MiXCR, with one record for every CDR3 protein. This table holds around 570,000 distinct CDR3 sequences, roughly 42% found once. Points on this clonotype: What it binds is unknown.

Trimming left V 1 base short and J 9 bases short, with 4 bases between. Germline V gene data show CDR1 as SEHNR and CDR2 as FQNEAQ (reference sequence). This CDR3 is built from 12 residues. The material sequenced was cultured PBMCs, taken from culture after CMV antigen stimulation. The origin of this receptor is a human donor in good health (CMV status not recorded). Some clones in this sample may be carry-over from other donors' samples. The chain links TRBV7-9 to TRBJ1-6; no reliable D call. Here the CDR3 DNA reads TGTGCCAGCAGCTTAGAAGGTTCACCCCTCCACTTT. Its translation: CASSLEGSPLHF.